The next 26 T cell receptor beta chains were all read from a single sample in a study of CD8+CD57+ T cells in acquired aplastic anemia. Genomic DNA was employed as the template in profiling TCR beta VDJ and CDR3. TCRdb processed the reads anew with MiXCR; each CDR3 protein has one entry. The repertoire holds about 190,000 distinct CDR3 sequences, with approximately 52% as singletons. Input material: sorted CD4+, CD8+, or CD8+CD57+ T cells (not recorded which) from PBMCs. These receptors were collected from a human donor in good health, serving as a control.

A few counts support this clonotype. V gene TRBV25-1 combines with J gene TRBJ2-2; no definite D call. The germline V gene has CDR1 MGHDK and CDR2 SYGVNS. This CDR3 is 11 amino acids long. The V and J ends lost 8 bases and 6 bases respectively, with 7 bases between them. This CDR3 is CASSPSGELFF. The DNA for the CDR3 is TGTGCCAGCTCACCTTCCGGGGAGCTGTTTTTT.

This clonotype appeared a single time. The CDR3 loop reads CASSLSQGAAPLHF. DNA of the CDR3: TGTGCCAGCAGCCTAAGCCAGGGGGCCGCACCCCTCCACTTT. This rearrangement joins TRBV11-2 to TRBJ1-6; 8 nucleotides agree with TRBD1. Trimming at V came to 5 bases and at J to 11 bases, leaving 8 bases not matched to a gene. Looked up from germline, CDR1 is SGHAT and CDR2 is FQNNGV. The CDR3 is made up of 14 amino acids.

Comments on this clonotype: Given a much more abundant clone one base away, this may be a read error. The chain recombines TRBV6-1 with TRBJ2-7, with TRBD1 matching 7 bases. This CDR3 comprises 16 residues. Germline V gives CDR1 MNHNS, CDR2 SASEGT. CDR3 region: CASSVSGTVPSYGQYF. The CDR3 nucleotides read TGTGCCAGCAGTGTATCCGGGACAGTTCCCTCCTACGGGCAGTACTTC.

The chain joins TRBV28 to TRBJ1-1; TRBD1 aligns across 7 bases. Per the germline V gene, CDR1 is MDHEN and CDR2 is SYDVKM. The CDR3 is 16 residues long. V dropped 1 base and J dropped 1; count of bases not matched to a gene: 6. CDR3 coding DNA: TGTGCCAGCAGTTTATCGGCAGGGGGTCGGAACACTGAAGCTTTCTTT. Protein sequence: CASSLSAGGRNTEAFF.

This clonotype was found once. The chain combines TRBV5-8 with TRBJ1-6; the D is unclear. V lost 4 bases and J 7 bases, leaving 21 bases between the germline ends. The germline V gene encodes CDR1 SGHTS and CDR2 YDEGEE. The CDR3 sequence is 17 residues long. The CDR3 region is CASSPELLTTQNSPLHF. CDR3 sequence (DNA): TGTGCCAGCAGCCCGGAATTACTCACCACACAGAATTCACCCCTCCACTTT. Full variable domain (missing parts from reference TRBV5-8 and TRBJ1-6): EAGVTQSPTHLIKTRGQQATLRCSPISGHTSVYWYQQALGLGLQFLLWYDEGEERNRGNFPPRFSGRQFPNYSSELNVNALELEDSALYLCASSPELLTTQNSPLHFGNGTRLTVT.

The CDR3 nucleotides are TGTGCCATCAGTGATAGCGGGAGAGAATACGAGCAGTACGTC. Translating it yields CAISDSGREYEQYV. The genes are TRBV10-3 and TRBJ2-7; 9 nucleotides align to TRBD2. Germline trimming cut 3 bases from V and 4 bases from J; bases unmatched to any gene: 4. This CDR3 region has 14 residues. Germline CDR1 is ENHRY and CDR2 is SYGVKD.

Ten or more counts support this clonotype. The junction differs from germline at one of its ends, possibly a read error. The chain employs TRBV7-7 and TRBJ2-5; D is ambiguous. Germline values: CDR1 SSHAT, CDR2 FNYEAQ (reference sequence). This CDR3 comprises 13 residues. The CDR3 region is CASSLQIQETQYF. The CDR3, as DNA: TGTGCTAGCAGCCTACAGATCCAAGAGACCCAGTACTTC.

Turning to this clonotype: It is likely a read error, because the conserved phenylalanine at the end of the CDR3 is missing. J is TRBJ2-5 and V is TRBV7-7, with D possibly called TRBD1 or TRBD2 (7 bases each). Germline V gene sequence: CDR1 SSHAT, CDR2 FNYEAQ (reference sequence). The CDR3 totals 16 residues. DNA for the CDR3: TGTGCTAGCAGCTTAGGGTACGTCAGGGGGGGAGAGACCCAGTACCTC. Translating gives CASSLGYVRGGETQYL.

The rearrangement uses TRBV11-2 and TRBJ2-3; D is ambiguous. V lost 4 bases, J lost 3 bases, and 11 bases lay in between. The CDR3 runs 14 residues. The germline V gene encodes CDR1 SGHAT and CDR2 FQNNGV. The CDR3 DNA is TGTGCCAGCAGCTACTCTATACTAACAGATACGCAGTATTTT. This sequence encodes CASSYSILTDTQYF.

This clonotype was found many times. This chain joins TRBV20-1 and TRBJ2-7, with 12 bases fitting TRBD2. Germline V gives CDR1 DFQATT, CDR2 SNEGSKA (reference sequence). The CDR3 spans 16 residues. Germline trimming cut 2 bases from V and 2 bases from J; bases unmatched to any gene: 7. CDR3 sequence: CSARRLAGGRTYEQYF. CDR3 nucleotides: TGCAGTGCTAGAAGGCTAGCGGGGGGGCGGACCTACGAGCAGTACTTC.

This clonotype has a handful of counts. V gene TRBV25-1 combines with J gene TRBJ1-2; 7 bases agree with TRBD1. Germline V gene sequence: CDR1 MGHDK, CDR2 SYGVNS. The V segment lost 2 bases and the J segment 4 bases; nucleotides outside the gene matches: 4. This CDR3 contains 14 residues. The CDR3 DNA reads TGTGCCAGCAGTGAAGCCAGACAGGGCTATGGCTACACCTTC. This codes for CASSEARQGYGYTF.

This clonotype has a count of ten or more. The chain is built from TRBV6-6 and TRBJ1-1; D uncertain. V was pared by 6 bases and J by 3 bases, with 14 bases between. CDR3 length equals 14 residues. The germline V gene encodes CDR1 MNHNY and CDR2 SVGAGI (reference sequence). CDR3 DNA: TGTGCCAGCAGACCGCCCCAGCGATACACTGAAGCTTTCTTT. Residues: CASRPPQRYTEAFF.

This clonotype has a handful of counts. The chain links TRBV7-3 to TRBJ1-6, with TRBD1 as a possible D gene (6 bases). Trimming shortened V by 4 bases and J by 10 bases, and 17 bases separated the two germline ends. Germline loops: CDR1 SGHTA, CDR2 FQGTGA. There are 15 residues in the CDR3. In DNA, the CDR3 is TGTGCCAGCAGCTCTACACAGGGCGGAGGGTCACCCCTCCACTTT. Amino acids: CASSSTQGGGSPLHF. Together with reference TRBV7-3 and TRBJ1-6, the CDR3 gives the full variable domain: GAGVSQTPSNKVTEKGKYVELRCDPISGHTALYWYRQSLGQGPEFLIYFQGTGAADDSGLPNDRFFAVRPEGSVSTLKIQRTERGDSAVYLCASSSTQGGGSPLHFGNGTRLTVT.

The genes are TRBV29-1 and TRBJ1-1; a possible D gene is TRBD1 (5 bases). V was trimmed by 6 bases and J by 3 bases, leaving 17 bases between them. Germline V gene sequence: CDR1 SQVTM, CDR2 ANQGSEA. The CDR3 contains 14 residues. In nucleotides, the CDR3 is TGCAGCGTATGGCCCCCGGGGGTAGACACTGAAGCTTTCTTT. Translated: CSVWPPGVDTEAFF.

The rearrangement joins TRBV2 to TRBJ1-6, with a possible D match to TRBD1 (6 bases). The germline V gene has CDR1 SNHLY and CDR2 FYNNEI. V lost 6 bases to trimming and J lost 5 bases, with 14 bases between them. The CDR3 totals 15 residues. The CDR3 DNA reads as TGTGCCAGCAGGGGGCCGGACAGTCATAATTCACCCCTCCACTTT. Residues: CASRGPDSHNSPLHF.

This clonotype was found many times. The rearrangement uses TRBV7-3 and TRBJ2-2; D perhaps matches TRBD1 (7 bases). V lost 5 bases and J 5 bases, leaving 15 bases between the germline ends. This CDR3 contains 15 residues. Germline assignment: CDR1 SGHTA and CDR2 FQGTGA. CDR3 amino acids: CASSPPTGRTGELFF. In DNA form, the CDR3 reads TGTGCCAGCAGCCCCCCGACAGGGAGGACCGGGGAGCTGTTTTTT. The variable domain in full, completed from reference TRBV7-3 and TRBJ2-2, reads GAGVSQTPSNKVTEKGKYVELRCDPISGHTALYWYRQSLGQGPEFLIYFQGTGAADDSGLPNDRFFAVRPEGSVSTLKIQRTERGDSAVYLCASSPPTGRTGELFFGEGSRLTVL.

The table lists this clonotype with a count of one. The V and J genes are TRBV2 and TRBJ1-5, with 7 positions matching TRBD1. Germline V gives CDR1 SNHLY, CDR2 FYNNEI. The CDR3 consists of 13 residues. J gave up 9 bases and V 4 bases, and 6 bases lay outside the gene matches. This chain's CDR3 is CASSGTGEGPQHF. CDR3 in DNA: TGTGCCAGCAGTGGGACAGGCGAGGGGCCCCAGCATTTT.

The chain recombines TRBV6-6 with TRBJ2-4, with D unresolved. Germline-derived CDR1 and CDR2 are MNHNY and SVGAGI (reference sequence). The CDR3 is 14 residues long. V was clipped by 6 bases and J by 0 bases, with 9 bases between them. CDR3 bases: TGTGCCAGCAGGATGAACCTAGCCAAAAACATTCAGTACTTC. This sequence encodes CASRMNLAKNIQYF.

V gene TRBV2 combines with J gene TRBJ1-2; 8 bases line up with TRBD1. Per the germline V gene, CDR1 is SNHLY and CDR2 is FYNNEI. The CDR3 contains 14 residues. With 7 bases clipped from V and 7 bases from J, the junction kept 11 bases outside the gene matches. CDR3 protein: CASIEQGVVGGYTF. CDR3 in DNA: TGTGCCAGCATCGAACAGGGGGTGGTGGGTGGCTACACCTTC. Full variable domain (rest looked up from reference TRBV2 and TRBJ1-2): EPEVTQTPSHQVTQMGQEVILRCVPISNHLYFYWYRQILGQKVEFLVSFYNNEISEKSEIFDDQFSVERPDGSNFTLKIRSTKLEDSAMYFCASIEQGVVGGYTFGSGTRLTVV.

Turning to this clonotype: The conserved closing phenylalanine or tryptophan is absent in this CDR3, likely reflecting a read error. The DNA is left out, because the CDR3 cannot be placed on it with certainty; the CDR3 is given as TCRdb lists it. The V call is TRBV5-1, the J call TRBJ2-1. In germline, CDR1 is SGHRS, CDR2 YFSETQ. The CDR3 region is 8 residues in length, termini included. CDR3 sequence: CASSLDLL.

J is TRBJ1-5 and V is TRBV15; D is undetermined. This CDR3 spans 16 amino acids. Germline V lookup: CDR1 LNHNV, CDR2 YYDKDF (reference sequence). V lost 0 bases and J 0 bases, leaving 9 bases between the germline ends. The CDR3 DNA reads TGTGCCACCAGCAGAGAAGCCGAGTTTAGCAATCAGCCCCAGCATTTT. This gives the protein CATSREAEFSNQPQHF.

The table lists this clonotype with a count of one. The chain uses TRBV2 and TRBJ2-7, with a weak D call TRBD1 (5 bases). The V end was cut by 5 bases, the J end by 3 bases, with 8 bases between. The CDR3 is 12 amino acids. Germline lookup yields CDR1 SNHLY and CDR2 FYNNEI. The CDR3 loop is CASSYRNYEQYF. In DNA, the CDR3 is TGTGCCAGCAGTTACAGGAACTACGAGCAGTACTTC.

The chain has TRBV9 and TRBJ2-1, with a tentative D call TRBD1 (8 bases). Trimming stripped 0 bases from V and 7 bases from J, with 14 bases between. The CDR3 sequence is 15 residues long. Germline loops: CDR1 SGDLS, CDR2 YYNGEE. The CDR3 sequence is CASSVVQGGANEQFF. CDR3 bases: TGTGCCAGCAGCGTAGTACAGGGGGGGGCAAATGAGCAGTTCTTC. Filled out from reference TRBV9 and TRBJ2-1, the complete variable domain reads DSGVTQTPKHLITATGQRVTLRCSPRSGDLSVYWYQQSLDQGLQFLIQYYNGEERAKGNILERFSAQQFPDLHSELNLSSLELGDSALYFCASSVVQGGANEQFFGPGTRLTVL.

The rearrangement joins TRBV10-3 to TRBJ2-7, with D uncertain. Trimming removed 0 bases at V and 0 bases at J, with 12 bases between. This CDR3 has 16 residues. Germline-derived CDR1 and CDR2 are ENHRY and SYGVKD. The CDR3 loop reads CAISESGFSHSYEQYF. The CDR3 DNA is TGTGCCATCAGTGAGTCGGGTTTTTCCCACTCCTACGAGCAGTACTTC.

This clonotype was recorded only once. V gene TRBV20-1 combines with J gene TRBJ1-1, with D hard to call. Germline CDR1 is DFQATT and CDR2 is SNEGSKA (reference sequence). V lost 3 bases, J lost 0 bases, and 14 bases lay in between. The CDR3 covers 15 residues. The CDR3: CSASSAEGMNTEAFF. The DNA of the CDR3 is TGCAGTGCTAGTTCAGCCGAAGGGATGAACACTGAAGCTTTCTTT.

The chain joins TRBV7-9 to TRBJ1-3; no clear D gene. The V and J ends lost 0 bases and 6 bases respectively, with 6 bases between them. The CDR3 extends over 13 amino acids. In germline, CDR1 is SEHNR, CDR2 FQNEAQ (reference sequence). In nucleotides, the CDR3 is TGTGCCAGCAGCTTAGCCGTACTAAACACCATATATTTT. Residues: CASSLAVLNTIYF.